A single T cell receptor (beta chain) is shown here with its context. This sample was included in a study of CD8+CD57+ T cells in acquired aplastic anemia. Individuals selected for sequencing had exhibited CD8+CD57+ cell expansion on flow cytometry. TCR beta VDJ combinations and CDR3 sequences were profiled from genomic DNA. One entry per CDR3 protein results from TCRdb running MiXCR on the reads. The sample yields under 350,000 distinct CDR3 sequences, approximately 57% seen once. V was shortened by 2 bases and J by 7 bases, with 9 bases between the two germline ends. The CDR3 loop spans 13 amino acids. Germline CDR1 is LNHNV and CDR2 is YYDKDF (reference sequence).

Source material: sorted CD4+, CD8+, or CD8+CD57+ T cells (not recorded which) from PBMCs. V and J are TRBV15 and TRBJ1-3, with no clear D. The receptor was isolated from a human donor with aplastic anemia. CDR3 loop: CATSRRLVNTIYF. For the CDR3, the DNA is TGTGCCACCAGCAGACGACTAGTGAACACCATATATTTT.